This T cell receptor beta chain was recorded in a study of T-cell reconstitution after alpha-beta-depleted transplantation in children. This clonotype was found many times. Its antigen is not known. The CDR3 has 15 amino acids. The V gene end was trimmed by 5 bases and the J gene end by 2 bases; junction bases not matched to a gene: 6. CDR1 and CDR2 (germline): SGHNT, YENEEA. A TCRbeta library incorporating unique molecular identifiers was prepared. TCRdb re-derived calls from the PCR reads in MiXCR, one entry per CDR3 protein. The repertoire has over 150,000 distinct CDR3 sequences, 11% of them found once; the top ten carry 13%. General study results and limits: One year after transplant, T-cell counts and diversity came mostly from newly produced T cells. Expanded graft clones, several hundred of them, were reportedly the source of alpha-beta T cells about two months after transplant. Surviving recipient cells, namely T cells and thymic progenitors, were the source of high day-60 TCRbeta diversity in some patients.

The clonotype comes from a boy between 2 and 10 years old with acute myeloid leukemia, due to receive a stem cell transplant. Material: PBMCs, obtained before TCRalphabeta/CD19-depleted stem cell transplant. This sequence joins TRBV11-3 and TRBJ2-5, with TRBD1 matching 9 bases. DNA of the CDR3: TGTGCCAGCAGCCCCGGGACAGGGATACAAGAGACCCAGTACTTC. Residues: CASSPGTGIQETQYF.